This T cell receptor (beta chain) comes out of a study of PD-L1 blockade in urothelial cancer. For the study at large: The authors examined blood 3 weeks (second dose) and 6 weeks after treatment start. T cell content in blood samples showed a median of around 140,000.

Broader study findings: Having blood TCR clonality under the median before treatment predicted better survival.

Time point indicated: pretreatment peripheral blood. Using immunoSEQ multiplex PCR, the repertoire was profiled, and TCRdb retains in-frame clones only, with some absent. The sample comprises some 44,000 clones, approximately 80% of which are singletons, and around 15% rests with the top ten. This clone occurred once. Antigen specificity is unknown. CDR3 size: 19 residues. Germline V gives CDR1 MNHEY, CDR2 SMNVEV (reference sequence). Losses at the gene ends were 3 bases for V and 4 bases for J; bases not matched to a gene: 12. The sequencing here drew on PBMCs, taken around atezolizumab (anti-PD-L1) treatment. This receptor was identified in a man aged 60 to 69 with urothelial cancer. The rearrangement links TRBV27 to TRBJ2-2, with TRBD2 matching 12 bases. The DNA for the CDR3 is TGTGCCAGCAGTTTCAACCGGAGACTAGCGGGAGAGACCACCGGGGAGCTGTTTTTT. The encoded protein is CASSFNRRLAGETTGELFF.